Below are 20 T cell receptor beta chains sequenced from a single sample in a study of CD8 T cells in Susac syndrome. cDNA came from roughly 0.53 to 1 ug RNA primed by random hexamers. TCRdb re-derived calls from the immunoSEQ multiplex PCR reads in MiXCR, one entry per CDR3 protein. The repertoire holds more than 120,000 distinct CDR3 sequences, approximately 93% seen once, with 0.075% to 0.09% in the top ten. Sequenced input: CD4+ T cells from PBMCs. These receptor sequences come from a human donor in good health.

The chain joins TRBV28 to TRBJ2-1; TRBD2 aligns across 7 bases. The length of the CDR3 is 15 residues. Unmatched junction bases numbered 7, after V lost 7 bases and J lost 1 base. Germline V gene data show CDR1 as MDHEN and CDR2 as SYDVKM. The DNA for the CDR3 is TGTGCCAGCACTCTACCCGGGGGGTCCTACAATGAGCAGTTCTTC. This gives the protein CASTLPGGSYNEQFF.

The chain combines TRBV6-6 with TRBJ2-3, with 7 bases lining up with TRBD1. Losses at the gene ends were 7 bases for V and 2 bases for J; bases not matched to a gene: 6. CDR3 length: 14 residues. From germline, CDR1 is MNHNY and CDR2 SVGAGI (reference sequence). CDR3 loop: CASNTQGHTDTQYF. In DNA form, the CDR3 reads TGTGCCAGCAATACACAGGGGCACACAGATACGCAGTATTTT.

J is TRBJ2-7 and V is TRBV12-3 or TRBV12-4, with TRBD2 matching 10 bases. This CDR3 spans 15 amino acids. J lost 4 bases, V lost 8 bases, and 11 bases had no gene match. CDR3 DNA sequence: TGTGCCAGCGCGTTACCCCAAGCGGGAGGGTACGAGCAGTACTTC. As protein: CASALPQAGGYEQYF.

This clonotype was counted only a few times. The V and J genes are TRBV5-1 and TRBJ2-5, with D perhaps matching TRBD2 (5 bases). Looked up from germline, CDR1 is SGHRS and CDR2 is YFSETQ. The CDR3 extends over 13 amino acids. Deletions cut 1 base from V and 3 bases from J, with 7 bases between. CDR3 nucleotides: TGCGCCAGCAGCTTGCGGGGTGAAGAGACCCAGTACTTC. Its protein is CASSLRGEETQYF. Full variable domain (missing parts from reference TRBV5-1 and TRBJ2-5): KAGVTQTPRYLIKTRGQQVTLSCSPISGHRSVSWYQQTPGQGLQFLFEYFSETQRNKGNFPGRFSGRQFSNSRSEMNVSTLELGDSALYLCASSLRGEETQYFGPGTRLLVL.

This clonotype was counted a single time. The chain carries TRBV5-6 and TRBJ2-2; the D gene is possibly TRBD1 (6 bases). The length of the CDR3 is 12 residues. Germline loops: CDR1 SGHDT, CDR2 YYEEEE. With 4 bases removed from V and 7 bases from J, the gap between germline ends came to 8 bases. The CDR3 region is CASSRDIGELFF. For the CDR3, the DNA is TGTGCCAGCAGCCGGGACATCGGGGAGCTGTTTTTT.

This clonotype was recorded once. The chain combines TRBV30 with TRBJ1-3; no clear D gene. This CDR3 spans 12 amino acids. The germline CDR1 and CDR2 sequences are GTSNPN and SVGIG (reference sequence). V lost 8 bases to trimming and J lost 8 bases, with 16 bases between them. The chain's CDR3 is CAGGGKTYTIYF. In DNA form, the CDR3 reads TGTGCCGGAGGCGGTAAAACCTACACCATATATTTT.

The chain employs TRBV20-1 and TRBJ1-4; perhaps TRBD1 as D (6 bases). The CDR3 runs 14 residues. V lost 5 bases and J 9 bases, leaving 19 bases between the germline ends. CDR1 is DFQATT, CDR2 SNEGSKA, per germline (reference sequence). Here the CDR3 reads CSAASAGEDKKLFF. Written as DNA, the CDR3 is TGCAGTGCTGCCTCGGCAGGGGAGGACAAAAAACTGTTTTTT.

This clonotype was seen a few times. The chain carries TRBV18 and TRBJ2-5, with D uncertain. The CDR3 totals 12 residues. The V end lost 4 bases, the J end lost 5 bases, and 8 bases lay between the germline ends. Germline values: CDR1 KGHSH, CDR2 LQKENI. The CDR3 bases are TGTGCCAGCTCACGCCCGGCGGAGACCCAGTACTTC. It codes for CASSRPAETQYF.

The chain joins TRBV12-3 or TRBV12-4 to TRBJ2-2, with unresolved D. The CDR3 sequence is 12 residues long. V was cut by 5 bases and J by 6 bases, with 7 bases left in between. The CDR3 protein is CASSPLAGELFF. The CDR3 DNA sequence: TGTGCCAGCAGTCCTCTAGCCGGGGAGCTGTTTTTT.

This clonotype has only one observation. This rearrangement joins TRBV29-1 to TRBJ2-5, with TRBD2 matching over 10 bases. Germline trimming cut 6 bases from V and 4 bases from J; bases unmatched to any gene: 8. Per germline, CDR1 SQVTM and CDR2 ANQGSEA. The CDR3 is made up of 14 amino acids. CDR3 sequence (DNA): TGCAGCGTCACCCGCCTAGCGGGAGTAGAGACCCAGTACTTC. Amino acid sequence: CSVTRLAGVETQYF.

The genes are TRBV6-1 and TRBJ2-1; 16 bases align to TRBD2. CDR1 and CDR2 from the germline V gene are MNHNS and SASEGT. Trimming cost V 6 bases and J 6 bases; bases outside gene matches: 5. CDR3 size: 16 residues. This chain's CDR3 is CASSPGTSGRANEQFF. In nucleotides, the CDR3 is TGTGCCAGCAGCCCAGGGACTAGCGGGAGGGCCAATGAGCAGTTCTTC.

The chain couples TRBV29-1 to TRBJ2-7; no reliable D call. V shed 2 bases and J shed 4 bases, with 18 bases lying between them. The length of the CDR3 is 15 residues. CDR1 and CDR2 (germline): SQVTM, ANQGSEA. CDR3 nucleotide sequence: TGCAGCGTTGAAAGAGGCAACCCAAAGGCTTACGAGCAGTACTTC. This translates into CSVERGNPKAYEQYF.

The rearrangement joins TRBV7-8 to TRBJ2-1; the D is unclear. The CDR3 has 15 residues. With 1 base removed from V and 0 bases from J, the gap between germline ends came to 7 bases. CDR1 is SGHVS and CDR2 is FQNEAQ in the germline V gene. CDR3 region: CASSLDTPSYNEQFF. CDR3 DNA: TGTGCCAGCAGCTTAGACACACCCTCCTACAATGAGCAGTTCTTC. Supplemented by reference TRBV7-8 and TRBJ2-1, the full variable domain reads GAGVSQSPRYKVAKRGQDVALRCDPISGHVSLFWYQQALGQGPEFLTYFQNEAQLDKSGLPSDRFFAERPEGSVSTLKIQRTQQEDSAVYLCASSLDTPSYNEQFFGPGTRLTVL.

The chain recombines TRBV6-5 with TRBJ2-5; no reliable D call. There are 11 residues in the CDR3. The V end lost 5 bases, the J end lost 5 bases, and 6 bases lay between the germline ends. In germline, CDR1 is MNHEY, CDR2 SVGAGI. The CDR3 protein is CASSTAETQYF. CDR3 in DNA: TGTGCCAGCAGTACCGCCGAGACCCAGTACTTC.

The CDR3 is CASSQDSSAGELFF. The DNA for the CDR3 is TGTGCCAGCAGCCAGGACTCCTCCGCCGGGGAGCTGTTTTTT. The J gene is TRBJ2-2, the V gene TRBV5-4; possible D gene TRBD2, 5 bases. From germline, CDR1 is SGHNT and CDR2 YYREEE (reference sequence). The CDR3 sequence is 14 residues long. Trimming stripped 4 bases from V and 6 bases from J, with 13 bases between.

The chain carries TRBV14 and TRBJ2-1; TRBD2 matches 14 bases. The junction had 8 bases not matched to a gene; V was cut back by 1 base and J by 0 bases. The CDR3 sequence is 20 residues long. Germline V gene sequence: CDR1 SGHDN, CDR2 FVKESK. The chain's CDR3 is CASSQGWGLAGASSYNEQFF. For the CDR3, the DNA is TGTGCCAGCAGCCAAGGCTGGGGACTAGCGGGAGCGAGCTCCTACAATGAGCAGTTCTTC.

CDR3 nucleotides: TGTGCCAGCAAGGGCAGGGCCCTCCAAGAGACCCAGTACTTC. Protein sequence: CASKGRALQETQYF. The gene calls are TRBV2 and TRBJ2-5, with D perhaps TRBD1 (5 bases). V was trimmed by 7 bases and J by 1 base, leaving 13 bases between them. This CDR3 contains 14 residues. Germline CDR1 SNHLY, CDR2 FYNNEI.

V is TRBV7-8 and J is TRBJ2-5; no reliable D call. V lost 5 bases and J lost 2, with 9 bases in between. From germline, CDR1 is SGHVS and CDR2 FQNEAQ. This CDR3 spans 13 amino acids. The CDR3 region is CASSLRRQETQYF. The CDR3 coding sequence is TGTGCCAGCAGCCTCAGGCGGCAAGAGACCCAGTACTTC.

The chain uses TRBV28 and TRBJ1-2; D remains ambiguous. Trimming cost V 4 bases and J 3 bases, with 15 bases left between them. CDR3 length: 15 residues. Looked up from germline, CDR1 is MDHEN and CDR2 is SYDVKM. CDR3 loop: CASSYLAPQDYGYTF. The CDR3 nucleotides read TGTGCCAGCAGTTACCTCGCTCCCCAGGACTATGGCTACACCTTC.

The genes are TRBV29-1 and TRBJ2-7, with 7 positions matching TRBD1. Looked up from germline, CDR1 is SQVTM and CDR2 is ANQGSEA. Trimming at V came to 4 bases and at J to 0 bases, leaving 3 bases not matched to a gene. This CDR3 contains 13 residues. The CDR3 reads CSVGDSFSYEQYF. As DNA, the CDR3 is TGCAGCGTTGGGGACAGCTTCTCCTACGAGCAGTACTTC.